This T cell receptor beta chain was sequenced during a study of sequential checkpoint blockade in melanoma. The CDR3 length is 17 residues. The germline CDR1 and CDR2 sequences are PRHDT and FYEKMQ (reference sequence). Turning to this clone: At one end, the junction sequence differs from germline, possibly due to a read error.

This table comes from immunoSEQ multiplex PCR, and its TCRdb copy is limited to in-frame clones, with some not included. The table shows under 7,000 clones, with 87% occurring only once. Treatment: randomized to nivolumab then ipilimumab (arm A) or the reverse (arm B). PBMC sorting kept live CD3+CD8+ cells without CD19 or CD56. V gene TRBV13 combines with J gene TRBJ2-1; 11 bases agree with TRBD2. The sample was CD8+ T cells sorted from blood (inferred from file names), taken from a patient given nivolumab and ipilimumab in sequence. The TCR sequence derives from a human donor with melanoma. The CDR3 DNA sequence: TGTGCCAGCAGTTTAGCGATGGGACTAGCGGCCTACAATGAGCAGTTCTTC. Translating gives CASSLAMGLAAYNEQFF.